A selection of T cell receptor beta chains follows, all from one sample in a study of early T cells in non-severe SARS-CoV-2 infection. From the 5' RACE reads, TCRdb called clonotypes with MiXCR, one entry per CDR3 protein. The sample consists of around 60,000 distinct CDR3 sequences, roughly 13% of them appearing once. The sequenced sample was whole blood. Every receptor here comes from an adult who was a healthcare worker with PCR-confirmed SARS-CoV-2 infection or an uninfected control (not recorded which). CDR3s include the opening cysteine and the closing phenylalanine or tryptophan. Each record gives: clone size, D gene, V gene, J gene, CDR3 DNA, CDR3 protein. The D gene is left open where the match is weak. Some rows mark clone size as missing; the rest say once, few, many or name a class of expanded clone.

size: .
D: .
V: TRBV11-2
J: TRBJ1-1
DNA: TGTGCCAGCAGCGGAACCGGGACGTTGAACACTGAAGCTTTCTTT
CDR3: CASSGTGTLNTEAFF

size: .
D: TRBD1
V: TRBV10-2
J: TRBJ1-1
DNA: TGCGCCAGCAGTGACTTGGGACAGCCGAACACTGAAGCTTTCTTT
CDR3: CASSDLGQPNTEAFF

size: few
D: TRBD1
V: TRBV2
J: TRBJ1-2
DNA: TGTGCCAGCAGTAAGGACAGGGACCACTATGGCTACACCTTC
CDR3: CASSKDRDHYGYTF

size: many
D: .
V: TRBV9
J: TRBJ2-6
DNA: TGTGCCAGCAGCGCAACCAGGGAAAAGGCCAACGTCCTGACTTTC
CDR3: CASSATREKANVLTF

size: .
D: TRBD1
V: TRBV4-2
J: TRBJ1-1
DNA: TGTGCCAGCAGCCAAAGGGGGCAGAACACTGAAGCTTTCTTT
CDR3: CASSQRGQNTEAFF

size: .
D: .
V: TRBV24-1
J: TRBJ2-2
DNA: TGTGCCACCAGTGATCTCCCCCGATCCGGGACGACGAACACCGGGGAGCTGTTTTTT
CDR3: CATSDLPRSGTTNTGELFF

size: .
D: .
V: TRBV4-1
J: TRBJ2-2
DNA: TGCGCCAGCAGCCAAGGAGTTGATAGGGCGAACACCGGGGAGCTGTTTTTT
CDR3: CASSQGVDRANTGELFF

size: many
D: .
V: TRBV7-2
J: TRBJ2-1
DNA: TGTGCCAGCAGCCAAGGCGGAGGGACTCGGTACAATGAGCAGTTCTTC
CDR3: CASSQGGGTRYNEQFF

size: .
D: .
V: TRBV20-1
J: TRBJ2-1
DNA: TGCAGTGCAGTACGACTCGGCGATGAGCAGTTCTTC
CDR3: CSAVRLGDEQFF

size: many
D: .
V: TRBV6-5
J: TRBJ2-7
DNA: TGTGCCAGCAGTTACTCTAGCGAGGCCTACGAGCAGTACTTC
CDR3: CASSYSSEAYEQYF

size: .
D: .
V: TRBV7-8
J: TRBJ2-3
DNA: TGTGCCAGCAGCTTAAGGTCAGCGGTATCGAGCACAGATACGCAGTATTTT
CDR3: CASSLRSAVSSTDTQYF

size: .
D: .
V: TRBV11-1
J: TRBJ2-1
DNA: TGTGCCAGCAGCAACCCAACAAACAATGAGCAGTTCTTC
CDR3: CASSNPTNNEQFF

size: many
D: .
V: TRBV27
J: TRBJ1-1
DNA: TGTGCCAGCAGTTTCGGGGTGTACACTGAAGCTTTCTTT
CDR3: CASSFGVYTEAFF

size: many
D: .
V: TRBV7-3
J: TRBJ1-1
DNA: TGTGCCAGCAGCTTATCTCTCGCCGGGACGGGGGCCACTGAAGCTTTCTTT
CDR3: CASSLSLAGTGATEAFF

size: many
D: .
V: TRBV20-1
J: TRBJ1-2
DNA: TGCAGTGCCTCAGGGTTAGATGGCTACACTTTC
CDR3: CSASGLDGYTF

size: few
D: TRBD2
V: TRBV20-1
J: TRBJ2-1
DNA: TGCAGTGCTAGAGTTGCGCGGGGGAGCTCCTACAATGAGCAGTTCTTC
CDR3: CSARVARGSSYNEQFF

size: .
D: .
V: TRBV7-3
J: TRBJ1-6
DNA: TGTGCCAGCAGCTTAAGAGGGGAGGGTTCACCCCTCCACTTT
CDR3: CASSLRGEGSPLHF

size: many
D: TRBD2
V: TRBV7-9
J: TRBJ2-5
DNA: TGTGCCAGCAGCTTAGGCGGGAGCGGCGAGACCCAGTACTTC
CDR3: CASSLGGSGETQYF

size: .
D: .
V: TRBV4-1
J: TRBJ2-3
DNA: TGCGCCAGCAGCCAAGATCGCGACACAGATACGCAGTATTTT
CDR3: CASSQDRDTDTQYF

size: few
D: .
V: TRBV10-3
J: TRBJ2-5
DNA: TGTGCCATCAGTGAGTTCCAAGAGACCCAGTACTTC
CDR3: CAISEFQETQYF

size: few
D: .
V: TRBV15
J: TRBJ2-5
DNA: TGTGCCACCAGCAGCCAGTTTCGGGGCCAAGAGACCCAGTACTTC
CDR3: CATSSQFRGQETQYF

size: few
D: .
V: TRBV28
J: TRBJ2-7
DNA: TGTGCCAGCAGTTATGGAGAATACGAGCAGTACTTC
CDR3: CASSYGEYEQYF

size: once
D: .
V: TRBV29-1
J: TRBJ1-1
DNA: TGCATCCCGAGGGGGGGAGAGGGAACTGAAGCTTTCTTT
CDR3: CIPRGGEGTEAFF

size: .
D: TRBD1
V: TRBV5-1
J: TRBJ2-7
DNA: TGCGCCAGCAGCTTGGGGGACAGCCCCCAAGAGCAGTACTTC
CDR3: CASSLGDSPQEQYF

size: .
D: .
V: TRBV5-1
J: TRBJ2-4
DNA: TGCGCCAGCAGCGCGGGACGGAACATTCAGTACTTC
CDR3: CASSAGRNIQYF

size: .
D: .
V: TRBV5-8
J: TRBJ2-2
DNA: TGTGCCAGCAGCGGGTGGGGCTGGCCCACCGGGGAGCTGTTTTTT
CDR3: CASSGWGWPTGELFF

size: many
D: TRBD1
V: TRBV6-2/TRBV6-3
J: TRBJ1-5
DNA: TGTGCCAGCAGCAAGGACAGGGTCAATCAGCCCCAGCATTTT
CDR3: CASSKDRVNQPQHF

size: many
D: .
V: TRBV5-1
J: TRBJ1-4
DNA: TGCGCCAGCAGCTTGGCCGGACACACAACTAATGAAAAACTGTTTTTT
CDR3: CASSLAGHTTNEKLFF

size: medium-sized
D: .
V: TRBV11-3
J: TRBJ1-5
DNA: TGTGCCAGCAGCTTCGGGAATCAGCCCCAGCATTTT
CDR3: CASSFGNQPQHF

size: .
D: TRBD1
V: TRBV3-1
J: TRBJ1-2
DNA: TGTGCCAGCAGCCAGACAGGGGGCGCGAACTATGGCTACACCTTC
CDR3: CASSQTGGANYGYTF

size: few
D: .
V: TRBV7-2
J: TRBJ2-7
DNA: TGTGCCAGCAGCTTAGGACAGGTCCTCGAGCAGTACTTC
CDR3: CASSLGQVLEQYF

size: many
D: .
V: TRBV7-9
J: TRBJ2-1
DNA: TGTGCCAGCAGTAAGAATAGCGGAAACTACAATGAGCAGTTCTTC
CDR3: CASSKNSGNYNEQFF

size: many
D: TRBD2
V: TRBV7-2
J: TRBJ2-1
DNA: TGTGCCAGCAGCTCCAGACTAGCGGGGGGCTCCTACAATGAGCAGTTCTTC
CDR3: CASSSRLAGGSYNEQFF

size: many
D: TRBD2
V: TRBV7-3
J: TRBJ2-1
DNA: TGTGCCAGCAGCCCCGTAGCGGGAGGGTACAATGAGCAGTTCTTC
CDR3: CASSPVAGGYNEQFF

size: .
D: .
V: TRBV10-1
J: TRBJ1-6
DNA: TGCGCCAGCAGTGAGTCTCCCAATAATTCACCCCTCCACTTT
CDR3: CASSESPNNSPLHF

size: few
D: TRBD2
V: TRBV27
J: TRBJ2-2
DNA: TGTGCCAGCAGCTTCCTGAATAGCGGGGTCGCCGGGGAGCTGTTTTTT
CDR3: CASSFLNSGVAGELFF

size: many
D: TRBD2
V: TRBV6-4
J: TRBJ2-2
DNA: TGTGCCAGCAGTGACGAGCGGGAGGGCATTCACACCGGGGAGCTGTTTTTT
CDR3: CASSDEREGIHTGELFF

size: many
D: .
V: TRBV20-1
J: TRBJ1-2
DNA: TGCACCACCCTTTGGGGAGGGGCAAAAGCTAACTATGGCTACACCTTC
CDR3: CTTLWGGAKANYGYTF

size: .
D: .
V: TRBV28
J: TRBJ2-7
DNA: TGTGTCAGCAGCCATAGAGGGGGGCCCTACGAGCAGTACTTC
CDR3: CVSSHRGGPYEQYF

size: .
D: .
V: TRBV6-4
J: TRBJ1-2
DNA: TGTGCCAGCAGTGACTCTGAGGGCACCTACGATCTGACCTTC
CDR3: CASSDSEGTYDLTF

size: many
D: .
V: TRBV7-9
J: TRBJ2-6
DNA: TGTGCCAGCAGCTCCGCTGGGGCCAACGTCCTGACTTTC
CDR3: CASSSAGANVLTF